The TCR beta chain described here comes from a study of Graves' ophthalmopathy and Graves' hyperthyroidism. Study conclusions and caveats: From stable hyperthyroidism, ophthalmopathy was separated by a 13-signature model with about 88% sensitivity and approximately 84% specificity.

The PBMCs were taken from approximately 11 ml of fresh peripheral blood. At least ten counts were recorded for this clonotype. Its target is not known. The CDR3 has 13 residues. V was shortened by 5 bases and J by 5 bases, with 12 bases between the two germline ends. The V gene's germline CDR1 is SGHAT and CDR2 FQNNGV. Beta-chain TCR CDR3 regions were amplified from RNA transcripts. First-round RT-PCR relied on HTBI primers, and a second-round multiplex PCR came next. MiXCR was run by TCRdb on the multiplex PCR reads, yielding one entry per CDR3 protein. This table holds 170,000 or so distinct CDR3 sequences, over 35% found once.

The V call is TRBV11-2, the J call TRBJ2-5, with D hard to call. Sequencing input: peripheral blood. This clonotype was sampled from a woman aged 35 to 49 with Graves' ophthalmopathy. The CDR3 is CASSPRLIETQYF. The CDR3, as DNA: TGTGCCAGCAGCCCGAGGCTTATCGAGACCCAGTACTTC. The full variable domain, in which reference TRBV11-2 and TRBJ2-5 provide the parts outside the CDR3, is EAGVAQSPRYKIIEKRQSVAFWCNPISGHATLYWYQQILGQGPKLLIQFQNNGVVDDSQLPKDRFSAERLKGVDSTLKIQPAKLEDSAVYLCASSPRLIETQYFGPGTRLLVL.